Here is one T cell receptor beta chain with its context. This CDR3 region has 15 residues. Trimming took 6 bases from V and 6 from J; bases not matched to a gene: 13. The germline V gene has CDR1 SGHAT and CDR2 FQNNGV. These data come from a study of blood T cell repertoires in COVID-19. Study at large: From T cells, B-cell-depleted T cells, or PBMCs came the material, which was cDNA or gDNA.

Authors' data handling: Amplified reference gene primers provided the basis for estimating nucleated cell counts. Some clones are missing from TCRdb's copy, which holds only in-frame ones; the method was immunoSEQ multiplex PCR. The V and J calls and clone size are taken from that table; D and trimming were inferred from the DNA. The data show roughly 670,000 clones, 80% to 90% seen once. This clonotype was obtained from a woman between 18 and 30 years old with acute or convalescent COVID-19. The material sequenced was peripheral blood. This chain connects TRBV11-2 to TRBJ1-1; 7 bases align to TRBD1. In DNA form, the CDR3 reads TGTGCCAGCAGTAGGGACAGTTGGGTAATCGCTGAAGCTTTCTTT. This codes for CASSRDSWVIAEAFF.